Below, 18 T cell receptor beta chains from the same sample are listed, as sequenced in a study of CD8+CD57+ T cells in acquired aplastic anemia. The sequenced patients had an expansion of CD8+CD57+ cells seen by flow cytometry. TCR beta VDJ and CDR3 profiling used genomic DNA as template. TCRdb fed the reads into MiXCR, producing one record per CDR3 protein. The top ten hold around 40% of the sample, which has about 260,000 distinct CDR3 sequences, approximately 80% seen once. The sample taken for sequencing was sorted CD4+, CD8+, or CD8+CD57+ T cells (not recorded which) from PBMCs. These receptor sequences come from a human donor with aplastic anemia.

For this clonotype: Sequence at one end of the junction differs from germline and may be a read error. CDR3 in amino acids: CASSYTGGAAHDF. In DNA, the CDR3 is TGTGCCAGCAGCTACACAGGCGGCGCCGCCCATGACTTT. The chain is built from TRBV7-2 and TRBJ2-3, with D possibly matching TRBD1 (5 bases). Germline V CDR1 and CDR2: SGHTA, FQGNSA. This CDR3 region has 13 residues.

Concerning this clonotype itself: An end of the junction does not agree with germline; a read error may underlie this. The chain has TRBV7-8 and TRBJ2-5; D perhaps matches TRBD2 (5 bases). Per germline, CDR1 SGHVS and CDR2 FQNEAQ. The CDR3 spans 14 residues. This chain's CDR3 is CASSQGVAQATDTF. The CDR3, as DNA: TGTGCCAGCAGCCAAGGTGTAGCGCAGGCCACAGATACCTTC.

V is TRBV5-5 and J is TRBJ2-7, with a possible D match to TRBD1 (6 bases). The germline CDR1 and CDR2 sequences are SGHKS and YYEKEE (reference sequence). This CDR3 region has 16 residues. Between the trimmed V and J ends, which lost 4 bases and 6 bases, there was a span of 23 bases. CDR3 coding DNA: TGTGCCAGCAGCCCCGACAGACAGGCGAACCTGGCCGAGCAGTACGTC. Amino acid sequence: CASSPDRQANLAEQYV.

This clonotype was observed a single time. One junction end disagrees with the germline gene, perhaps due to a read error. Here the CDR3 reads CASSLTGGAYYGYSF. CDR3 nucleotides: TGTGCCAGTAGCTTGACAGGCGGCGCCTACTATGGCTACTCCTTC. This rearrangement joins TRBV19 to TRBJ1-2, with TRBD1 as a possible D gene (6 bases). The length of the CDR3 is 15 residues. Germline-derived CDR1 and CDR2 are LNHDA and SQIVND (reference sequence).

Regarding this clonotype: At one end, the junction sequence differs from germline, possibly due to a read error. The J gene is TRBJ2-5, the V gene TRBV9; D may be TRBD1 (7 bases). The CDR3 is made up of 14 amino acids. The germline gives CDR1 SGDLS, CDR2 YYNGEE. DNA of the CDR3: TGTGCCAGCGGAGGGGGCTCGAACAATCAGTACTACGACTTC. Its protein product is CASGGGSNNQYYDF.

A remark on this clonotype: Sequence at one end of the junction differs from germline and may be a read error. The rearrangement uses TRBV9 and TRBJ2-7, with 7 bases fitting TRBD1. In germline, CDR1 is SGDLS, CDR2 YYNGEE. The CDR3 totals 11 residues. The CDR3 spells CACRGCYEQYF. CDR3 bases: TGTGCCTGCAGGGGGTGCTACGAGCAGTACTTC.

The rearrangement uses TRBV7-9 and TRBJ1-1; possible D gene TRBD1, 5 bases. The CDR3 consists of 15 residues. The germline V gene has CDR1 SEHNR and CDR2 FQNEAQ (reference sequence). Between the trimmed V and J ends, which lost 1 base and 14 bases, there was a span of 23 bases. The CDR3 loop reads CASSLDHRRTTAAFF. The CDR3 region has the DNA TGTGCCAGCAGCTTAGATCACAGGAGGACCACTGCAGCCTTCTTT.

Worth noting for this clonotype: The germline gene is not matched at one end of the junction; a read error may be the cause. The chain uses TRBV11-3 and TRBJ2-5; D is unclear. The germline CDR1 and CDR2 sequences are SGHNT and YENEEA. The length of the CDR3 is 14 residues. The CDR3 is CATSIGSTQETQYF. The CDR3 DNA follows: TGTGCCACCAGCATAGGCAGCACGCAAGAGACCCAGTACTTC.

The V and J genes are TRBV7-3 and TRBJ2-7, with TRBD1 matching 8 bases. This CDR3 contains 18 residues. The germline V gene has CDR1 SGHTA and CDR2 FQGTGA. The trim removed 6 bases at V and 3 bases at J, leaving 19 bases unmatched. The CDR3 coding sequence is TGTGCCAGCAGTCTACAGGGGGGATCTTCTGAGCAGTTCTACGAGCAGTACGTC. Translating gives CASSLQGGSSEQFYEQYV.

This rearrangement joins TRBV15 to TRBJ2-5, with a possible D match to TRBD1 (6 bases). V was pared by 1 base and J by 1 base, with 19 bases between. This CDR3 has 18 residues. Germline assignment: CDR1 LNHNV and CDR2 YYDKDF (reference sequence). The CDR3 loop reads CATSRGSFGTNVQETQYF. CDR3 sequence (DNA): TGTGCCACCAGCAGAGGCAGCTTCGGGACAAACGTCCAAGAGACCCAGTACTTC. The full variable domain, rest sourced from reference TRBV15 and TRBJ2-5, is DAMVIQNPRYQVTQFGKPVTLSCSQTLNHNVMYWYQQKSSQAPKLLFHYYDKDFNNEADTPDNFQSRRPNTSFCFLDIRSPGLGDTAMYLCATSRGSFGTNVQETQYFGPGTRLLVL.

The chain couples TRBV29-1 to TRBJ2-7; no reliable D call. This CDR3 is 13 amino acids long. The germline V gene encodes CDR1 SQVTM and CDR2 ANQGSEA. V dropped 3 bases and J dropped 4 bases, with 13 bases sitting between them. The DNA for the CDR3 is TGCAGCGTTGAGGCGGCAGCCATATACGAGCAGTACTTC. Protein: CSVEAAAIYEQYF.

Regarding this clonotype: Sequence at one end of the junction differs from germline and may be a read error. The CDR3 reads CASSGWDTYDF. CDR3 DNA: TGCGCCAGCAGCGGGTGGGATACGTACGATTTT. The chain recombines TRBV5-1 with TRBJ2-3, with no clear D. From germline, CDR1 is SGHRS and CDR2 YFSETQ. CDR3 length: 11 residues.

This clonotype was observed a handful of times. V usage is TRBV9 and J usage is TRBJ2-5, with D unclear. Trimming removed 0 bases from V and 0 bases from J, with 3 bases in between. Germline lookup yields CDR1 SGDLS and CDR2 YYNGEE. The CDR3 runs to 13 residues. Written as DNA, the CDR3 is TGTGCCAGCAGCGTAGGCAACCAAGAGACCCAGTACTTC. Translation: CASSVGNQETQYF.

The chain joins TRBV7-9 to TRBJ2-7; weak D call: TRBD1 (6 bases). V lost 3 bases to trimming and J lost 1 base, with 22 bases between them. The CDR3 runs 18 residues. Per the germline V gene, CDR1 is SEHNR and CDR2 is FQNEAQ (reference sequence). The CDR3 reads CASSFAGGWTALSYEQYV. The CDR3 bases are TGTGCCAGCAGCTTTGCGGGTGGCTGGACAGCCCTTTCCTACGAGCAGTACGTC.

A single count supports this clonotype. Germline is not matched at one junction end, which may reflect a read error. V usage is TRBV7-9 and J usage is TRBJ2-3; tentative D call: TRBD1 (5 bases). This CDR3 contains 14 residues. Germline V gene sequence: CDR1 SEHNR, CDR2 FQNEAQ (reference sequence). The CDR3 protein is CASSLAQGPATQYF. In nucleotides, the CDR3 is TGTGCCAGCAGCTTGGCGCAGGGTCCCGCAACCCAGTACTTT. The full variable domain, its missing parts supplied by reference TRBV7-9 and TRBJ2-3, is DTGVSQNPRHKITKRGQNVTFRCDPISEHNRLYWYRQTLGQGPEFLTYFQNEAQLEKSRLLSDRFSAERPKGSFSTLEIQRTEQGDSAMYLCASSLAQGPATQYFGPGTRLTVL.

On this clonotype itself: The junction does not match germline at one end; this may be a read error. The CDR3: CASSLARSTTEPFF. CDR3 sequence (DNA): TGTGCCAGCAGCTTAGCCCGGAGTACCACTGAACCGTTCTTT. The chain combines TRBV7-3 with TRBJ2-3, with no clear D. Germline V gives CDR1 SGHTA, CDR2 FQGTGA. The CDR3 has 14 residues.

The chain links TRBV7-2 to TRBJ2-1; perhaps TRBD2 as D (7 bases). Trimming shortened V by 3 bases and J by 8 bases, and 20 bases separated the two germline ends. The CDR3 totals 16 residues. Germline CDR1 reads SGHTA; CDR2 reads FQGNSA. CDR3: CASSFQRSGTTDEQFF. The CDR3, as DNA: TGTGCCAGCAGCTTTCAAAGAAGCGGGACAACAGATGAGCAGTTCTTC.

This clonotype appeared once. The genes are TRBV7-9 and TRBJ2-3, with D unresolved. The end of the DNA fits TRBJ2-5 better, so the J call may be wrong. Germline CDR1 SEHNR, CDR2 FQNEAQ (reference sequence). The CDR3 consists of 13 residues. The DNA of the CDR3 is TGTGCCAGCAGCGACGCAGGCCAAGAGACCCAGTACTTC. Translated: CASSDAGQETQYF.